This record concerns one T cell receptor beta chain sequence. These data belong to a study of blood T cell repertoires in COVID-19. Study context: Italy, Spain and the United States were the sources of the convalescent and acute COVID-19 samples. From T cells, B-cell-depleted T cells, or PBMCs came the material, which was cDNA or gDNA.

Per the authors' pipeline: The authors estimated nucleated cell counts from reference gene primer amplification. Sequencing used immunoSEQ multiplex PCR; TCRdb keeps in-frame clones, though not all of them. For V, J and clone size, that table is used; D and trimming come from the DNA. The table includes some 90,000 clones, 86% detected once. Trimming cost V 1 base and J 4 bases, with 13 bases left between them. The germline V gene encodes CDR1 SSHAT and CDR2 FNYEAQ (reference sequence). CDR3 length equals 15 residues. The receptor was derived from a human donor in a cohort sampled during active COVID-19. The specimen sequenced was peripheral blood. This chain links TRBV7-7 with TRBJ2-5; a possible D gene is TRBD1 (5 bases). The CDR3 nucleotides read TGTGCCAGCAGCTTAGGCAGGGTTCAGTCAGAGACCCAGTACTTC. This gives the protein CASSLGRVQSETQYF. The full variable domain, completed using reference TRBV7-7 and TRBJ2-5, is GAGVSQSPRYKVTKRGQDVTLRCDPISSHATLYWYQQALGQGPEFLTYFNYEAQPDKSGLPSDRFSAERPEGSISTLTIQRTEQRDSAMYRCASSLGRVQSETQYFGPGTRLLVL.